This T cell receptor beta chain came from a study of cytomegalovirus exposure and HLA in healthy donors. CDR1 and CDR2 (germline): SSHAT, FNYEAQ (reference sequence). The CDR3 is 16 amino acids. The PCR used 60 Vbeta and 13 Jbeta primers. The data were produced by immunoSEQ multiplex PCR, yet TCRdb's version contains in-frame clones alone and is incomplete. The table shows more than 95,000 clones, with 10% occurring only once. Study outcomes and limitations: When a later analysis was performed, an Asian-associated ancestry cluster reportedly had fewer N-insertions than the approximately 690-donor mean. In an earlier analysis, in some 500 donors, most V segments appeared productive either ~87% or ~30% of the time. Cytomegalovirus status, reportedly, was diagnosed with high specificity and sensitivity by the classifier. A few chains tied to CMV proved CMV antigen-specific in vitro.

This clone was counted between two and nine times. Its antigen is as yet unknown. Germline and junction disagree at one end, which may indicate a read error. The specimen sequenced was PBMCs. The chain has TRBV7-7 and TRBJ2-2; 7 bases are shared with TRBD1. The sequence was collected from a man between 35 and 55 years old in good health and CMV-seropositive. CDR3 sequence: CASSLGQVSNTGELFF. The CDR3 DNA reads TGTGCTAGCAGCCTCGGACAGGTTTCGAACACCGGGGAGCTGTTTTTT.